The rows below give T cell receptor beta chains drawn from one sample of a study of cytomegalovirus exposure and HLA in healthy donors. The assay was immunoSEQ multiplex PCR, and TCRdb's table has in-frame clones only and misses some. This sample has 110,000 to 150,000 clones, with about three quarters found just once. The sequencing sample was made of PBMCs. The receptors stem from a young man in good health and CMV-seronegative. Both conserved end residues are part of each CDR3. A D gene is named only where the DNA matches it firmly. Expanded clones are given a class, and other clones once, few, many or no size at all.

NA	NA	TRBJ1-2	TRBV6-1	CASRRAAEIYGYTF	TGTGCCAGCAGACGAGCCGCCGAAATCTATGGCTACACCTTC
NA	NA	TRBJ1-1	TRBV5-6	CASSLDGINTEAFF	TGTGCCAGCAGCTTGGACGGGATCAACACTGAAGCTTTCTTT
NA	NA	TRBJ1-5	TRBV19	CASSILSGNQPQHF	TGTGCCAGTAGTATATTAAGCGGGAATCAGCCCCAGCATTTT
NA	TRBD1	TRBJ1-5	TRBV5-1	CASSGGQGSYCNQPQHF	TGCGCCAGCAGCGGGGGACAGGGCAGTTATTGCAATCAGCCCCAGCATTTT
NA	TRBD1	TRBJ2-7	TRBV19	CASSMTGLYEQYF	TGTGCCAGTAGTATGACAGGGCTCTACGAGCAGTACTTC
NA	TRBD1	TRBJ2-1	TRBV15	CATSRDPRGIYNEQFF	TGTGCCACCAGCAGAGATCCCAGGGGGATCTACAATGAGCAGTTCTTC
few	TRBD1	TRBJ2-7	TRBV10-1	CASRPQMTGDEQYF	TGCGCCAGCAGGCCCCAGATGACAGGGGACGAGCAGTACTTC
few	TRBD1	TRBJ2-1	TRBV7-2	CASSSLQGGEQFF	TGTGCCAGCAGCTCACTACAGGGGGGTGAGCAGTTCTTC
NA	TRBD2	TRBJ2-3	TRBV5-4	CASSLEGGGATDTQYF	TGTGCCAGCAGCTTGGAGGGCGGGGGGGCCACAGATACGCAGTATTTT
NA	TRBD2	TRBJ2-1	TRBV30	CAWSRSGRVYNEQFF	TGTGCCTGGAGTCGAAGCGGGAGAGTCTACAATGAGCAGTTCTTC
NA	TRBD1	TRBJ1-2	TRBV29-1	CSVEDPTDRVDGYTF	TGCAGCGTTGAAGATCCCACTGACAGGGTGGACGGCTACACCTTC
NA	TRBD2	TRBJ2-7	TRBV7-2	CASSLSPPSGRTPYEQYF	TGTGCCAGCAGCTTATCCCCCCCTAGCGGGAGAACCCCCTACGAGCAGTACTTC
NA	TRBD1	TRBJ1-1	TRBV27	CASSAGTGYPLTGNTEAFF	TGTGCCAGCAGTGCCGGGACAGGGTACCCCCTGACCGGGAACACTGAAGCTTTCTTT
NA	TRBD1	TRBJ1-2	TRBV6-5	CASRPGTGVDYGYTF	TGTGCCAGCAGACCCGGGACAGGGGTCGACTATGGCTACACCTTC
NA	NA	TRBJ1-2	TRBV6-1	CASSDSLVRDGYTF	TGTGCCAGCAGTGATAGCTTGGTAAGAGATGGCTACACCTTC
NA	TRBD2	TRBJ2-5	TRBV10-1	CASSEAGVGETQYF	TGCGCCAGCAGTGAGGCGGGGGTCGGGGAGACCCAGTACTTC
NA	NA	TRBJ2-1	TRBV19	CASSIGGQPSYNEQFF	TGTGCCAGTAGTATAGGAGGACAGCCCTCCTACAATGAGCAGTTCTTC
once	TRBD1	TRBJ2-2	TRBV28	CASNADRARNTGELFF	TGTGCCAGTAACGCCGACAGGGCGAGGAACACCGGGGAGCTGTTTTTT
NA	NA	TRBJ2-4	TRBV11-1	CASSAGTTKNIQYF	TGTGCCAGCAGCGCCGGGACAACCAAAAACATTCAGTACTTC
NA	NA	TRBJ2-5	TRBV25-1	CASSEIRETEETQYF	TGTGCCAGCAGTGAAATACGAGAGACAGAAGAGACCCAGTACTTC
few	TRBD2	TRBJ2-3	TRBV30	CAWNRAGGSRDTQYF	TGTGCCTGGAACAGAGCGGGAGGGTCGCGGGATACGCAGTATTTT
NA	NA	TRBJ1-6	TRBV6-1	CASSESGSYNSPLHF	TGTGCCAGCAGTGAGTCGGGATCCTATAATTCACCCCTCCACTTT
NA	NA	TRBJ2-7	TRBV27	CASSPGGRVWEQYF	TGTGCCAGCAGTCCCGGTGGCAGGGTATGGGAGCAGTACTTC
NA	NA	TRBJ2-7	TRBV28	CASSFKGTYEQYF	TGTGCCAGCAGTTTTAAGGGGACCTACGAGCAGTACTTC
NA	TRBD1	TRBJ1-1	TRBV10-2	CASSGGQGATEAFF	TGCGCCAGCAGTGGCGGACAGGGAGCCACTGAAGCTTTCTTT
NA	TRBD1	TRBJ2-1	TRBV27	CASSPGQGYEQFF	TGTGCCAGCAGTCCAGGACAGGGATATGAGCAGTTCTTC
NA	NA	TRBJ2-7	TRBV5-1	CASSPSGDLGEQYF	TGCGCCAGCAGCCCATCCGGGGATCTTGGGGAGCAGTACTTC
NA	NA	TRBJ2-5	TRBV7-9	CASSLVLQGIQYF	TGTGCCAGCAGCTTAGTACTTCAGGGGATTCAGTACTTC
NA	NA	TRBJ1-6	TRBV11-2	CASSLELESPLHF	TGTGCCAGCAGCTTAGAGCTAGAATCACCCCTCCACTTT
once	TRBD2	TRBJ2-7	TRBV29-1	CSVVWGLAGEQYF	TGCAGCGTTGTTTGGGGACTAGCGGGAGAGCAGTACTTC
NA	TRBD1	TRBJ1-5	TRBV11-2	CASSSLPGTVNQPQHF	TGTGCCAGCAGCTCTTTACCCGGGACAGTCAATCAGCCCCAGCATTTT
NA	TRBD1	TRBJ2-7	TRBV15	CATSGTGYRHEQYF	TGTGCCACCAGCGGGACAGGGTATCGTCACGAGCAGTACTTC
NA	NA	TRBJ2-1	TRBV6-1	CASSEGLGGLGEQFF	TGTGCCAGCAGTGAAGGGTTAGGAGGGTTGGGTGAGCAGTTCTTC
NA	TRBD1	TRBJ1-2	TRBV18	CASSLERDRRFNYGYTF	TGTGCCAGCTCACTCGAGAGGGACAGACGATTTAACTATGGCTACACCTTC
NA	NA	TRBJ1-2	TRBV19	CASSIDRAGGGPNYGYTF	TGTGCCAGTAGTATAGATCGAGCCGGGGGGGGGCCCAACTATGGCTACACCTTC
NA	NA	TRBJ1-5	TRBV7-9	CASSLDVITAQHF	TGTGCCAGCAGCTTAGACGTAATCACGGCCCAGCATTTT
NA	NA	TRBJ2-4	TRBV28	CASTPTGRRLSKNIQYF	TGTGCCAGCACCCCCACAGGGCGAAGGCTCTCCAAAAACATTCAGTACTTC
NA	TRBD1	TRBJ2-7	TRBV27	CASSLSQGAVYEQYF	TGTGCCAGCAGTTTATCTCAGGGGGCGGTGTACGAGCAGTACTTC
few	NA	TRBJ2-6	TRBV6-1	CASSPSSSGANVLTF	TGTGCCAGCAGCCCGAGTAGCTCTGGGGCCAACGTCCTGACTTTC
NA	TRBD2	TRBJ2-3	TRBV5-6	CASSSLTGGATDTQYF	TGTGCCAGCAGCTCCTTAACGGGGGGGGCCACAGATACGCAGTATTTT
few	TRBD1	TRBJ1-6	TRBV6-5	CASSYPPTGNTPLHF	TGTGCCAGCAGTTACCCTCCGACAGGGAATACACCCCTCCACTTT
NA	NA	TRBJ1-2	TRBV5-1	CASSIYTAPTNHGYTF	TGCGCCAGCAGCATATATACGGCTCCAACTAACCATGGCTACACCTTC
NA	NA	TRBJ2-7	TRBV19	CASSIRDWGSEQYF	TGTGCCAGTAGTATCAGGGACTGGGGCTCCGAGCAGTACTTC
few	NA	TRBJ2-5	TRBV6-5	CASQGYRQETQYF	TGTGCCAGTCAGGGTTACCGGCAAGAGACCCAGTACTTC
once	TRBD1	TRBJ2-7	TRBV5-1	CASSLAGGAPYEQYF	TGCGCCAGCAGCTTGGCAGGGGGCGCCCCGTACGAGCAGTACTTC
few	TRBD1	TRBJ1-1	TRBV7-9	CASRSTGATEAFF	TGTGCCAGCAGGTCGACAGGGGCCACTGAAGCTTTCTTT
once	TRBD2	TRBJ2-3	TRBV2	CASSGLAGGPVFPYF	TGTGCCAGCAGTGGACTAGCGGGAGGGCCCGTCTTCCCGTATTTT
NA	NA	TRBJ1-2	TRBV30	CAWSVGQGYGYTF	TGTGCCTGGAGTGTGGGCCAGGGCTATGGCTACACCTTC
NA	NA	TRBJ1-1	TRBV12-2	CASRLAQHAAKNTEAFF	TGTGCAAGTCGCTTAGCGCAGCACGCGGCGAAGAACACTGAAGCTTTCTTT
NA	NA	TRBJ2-7	TRBV12-2	CASRLVSGTSDDEQYF	TGTGCAAGTCGCTTAGTCTCCGGGACTAGCGACGACGAGCAGTACTTC
NA	TRBD1	TRBJ2-2	TRBV19	CASSIGARGNGELFF	TGTGCCAGTAGTATAGGTGCCAGGGGGAACGGGGAGCTGTTTTTT
few	NA	TRBJ1-4	TRBV5-4	CASSTGTPTNEKLFF	TGTGCCAGCAGCACAGGAACTCCAACTAATGAAAAACTGTTTTTT
NA	NA	TRBJ1-5	TRBV19	CASQGRGHSYALNQPQHF	TGTGCCAGCCAGGGTCGTGGACATTCTTATGCCCTTAATCAGCCCCAGCATTTT
NA	NA	TRBJ1-1	TRBV27	CASSLSSRVMNTEAFF	TGTGCCAGCAGTTTATCGTCGCGAGTCATGAACACTGAAGCTTTCTTT
few	NA	TRBJ2-1	TRBV5-1	CASSLPRRTLTYNEQFF	TGCGCCAGCAGCTTGCCACGTAGGACACTTACCTACAATGAGCAGTTCTTC
NA	TRBD2	TRBJ2-7	TRBV9	CASSVDLAGGYEQYF	TGTGCCAGCAGCGTAGACCTAGCGGGAGGCTACGAGCAGTACTTC